These 18 T cell receptor beta chains were all obtained from the same sample, sequenced in a study of blood T cells in healthy people across ages. A second 7 to 11 cycle PCR used barcoded and J-beta primers. Via MiXCR, TCRdb re-called the 5' RACE reads, giving one row per CDR3 protein. The table lists 270,000 or so distinct CDR3 sequences, 27% of them singletons, with 25% to 30% in the top ten. Sequences were obtained from blood. The receptors were sampled from a woman in her seventies in good health.

In this sample, this clonotype turned up many times. This chain uses TRBV2 with TRBJ1-2; 9 nucleotides align to TRBD1. From germline, CDR1 is SNHLY and CDR2 FYNNEI. The CDR3 extends over 13 amino acids. J gave up 7 bases and V 6 bases, and 6 bases lay outside the gene matches. CDR3 in amino acids: CASRDRGGSGYTF. For the CDR3, the DNA is TGTGCCAGCAGGGACAGGGGAGGAAGTGGCTACACCTTC. Variable domain in full (rest from reference TRBV2 and TRBJ1-2): EPEVTQTPSHQVTQMGQEVILRCVPISNHLYFYWYRQILGQKVEFLVSFYNNEISEKSEIFDDQFSVERPDGSNFTLKIRSTKLEDSAMYFCASRDRGGSGYTFGSGTRLTVV.

Many counts were recorded for this clonotype. The chain employs TRBV12-3 or TRBV12-4 and TRBJ1-1; 7 bases map to TRBD1. V shed 6 bases, J shed 6 bases, and the junction held 10 bases outside the gene matches. The CDR3 sequence is 14 residues long. CDR3 in DNA: TGTGCCAGCAGGCCTAACAGGGGTCGGCCTGAAGCTTTCTTT. This gives the protein CASRPNRGRPEAFF.

There are a few counts of this clonotype. J is TRBJ1-5 and V is TRBV20-1; 8 positions agree with TRBD1. Unmatched junction bases numbered 0, after V lost 4 bases and J lost 1 base. This CDR3 is built from 13 residues. The germline gives CDR1 DFQATT, CDR2 SNEGSKA (reference sequence). The CDR3 DNA sequence: TGCAGTGCTAACAGGGGGAGCAATCAGCCCCAGCATTTT. Its translation is CSANRGSNQPQHF.

The rearrangement uses TRBV7-2 and TRBJ2-5; 7 bases map to TRBD2. The DNA matches TRBJ2-1 better at its end, which makes the J call doubtful. CDR3 length: 16 residues. Per germline, CDR1 SGHTA and CDR2 FQGNSA. CDR3 sequence: CASSLAAGVNYNEQFF. The DNA of the CDR3 is TGTGCCAGCAGCTTAGCCGCGGGAGTGAACTACAATGAGCAGTTCTTC.

The chain couples TRBV28 to TRBJ2-1; 8 nucleotides match TRBD1. The J call may be mistaken, given a closer DNA end match to TRBJ2-5. This CDR3 comprises 14 residues. In germline, CDR1 is MDHEN, CDR2 SYDVKM. The CDR3 here is CASGQGHEQETQYF. The CDR3 bases are TGTGCCAGCGGACAGGGACACGAGCAAGAGACCCAGTACTTC.

This sequence joins TRBV5-6 and TRBJ2-6; TRBD2 might be the D (6 bases). Trimming removed 4 bases at V and 1 base at J, with 12 bases between. CDR3 length equals 16 residues. Germline lookup yields CDR1 SGHDT and CDR2 YYEEEE. The CDR3 loop reads CASSLPGLSGANVLTF. The CDR3 region has the DNA TGTGCCAGCAGCCTCCCCGGACTATCTGGGGCCAACGTCCTGACTTTC.

This clonotype occurred many times. This chain links TRBV21-1 with TRBJ2-7; whether TRBD1, the table's D call, matches the DNA was not checked. TRBV21-1 is deemed a pseudogene. This CDR3 has 14 residues. The CDR3 is CASSWGTGGVEQYF. The CDR3 DNA reads as TGTGCCAGCAGTTGGGGGACAGGGGGCGTCGAGCAGTACTTC.

The CDR3 is CASTQEVNTGELFF. The CDR3 coding sequence is TGTGCCAGCACCCAAGAGGTGAACACCGGGGAGCTGTTTTTT. The chain employs TRBV12-3 or TRBV12-4 and TRBJ2-2, with no clear D. V lost 7 bases to trimming and J lost 1 base, with 10 bases between them. The CDR3 runs 14 residues.

The table lists this clonotype with a few counts. This CDR3 reads CASSFPEGQAQETQYF. The CDR3 bases are TGTGCCAGCAGCTTCCCCGAGGGGCAGGCTCAAGAGACCCAGTACTTC. J is TRBJ2-5 and V is TRBV7-6; D might be TRBD1 or TRBD2, each matching 5 bases. Trimming took 3 bases from V and 2 from J, leaving 16 bases between them. CDR1 and CDR2 from the germline V gene are SGHVS and FNYEAQ. The length of the CDR3 is 16 residues.

The V gene is TRBV7-3, the J gene TRBJ2-3; D unclear. Germline CDR1 is SGHTA and CDR2 is FQGTGA. This CDR3 is 15 amino acids long. Trimming shortened V by 5 bases and J by 1 base, and 13 bases separated the two germline ends. CDR3 region: CASSPTPTGTDTQYF. The CDR3 DNA is TGTGCCAGCAGCCCAACACCAACAGGCACAGATACGCAGTATTTT.

The chain joins TRBV9 to TRBJ1-4, with 7 bases aligning to TRBD1. The CDR3 has 15 amino acids. CDR1 and CDR2 (germline): SGDLS, YYNGEE. The ends lost 4 bases at V and 4 bases at J; junction bases unmatched: 7. The CDR3 DNA follows: TGTGCCAGCAGCTACCGGACAGGAGGTAATGAAAAACTGTTTTTT. This codes for CASSYRTGGNEKLFF.

The V call is TRBV11-2, the J call TRBJ1-4, with a possible D match to TRBD1 (6 bases). V was clipped by 1 base and J by 5 bases, with 11 bases between them. This CDR3 spans 15 amino acids. In germline, CDR1 is SGHAT, CDR2 FQNNGV. In DNA form, the CDR3 reads TGTGCCAGCAGCTTAGTAAGCCAGGGGAATGAAAAACTGTTTTTT. It translates to CASSLVSQGNEKLFF.

This clonotype was detected only a few times. This chain links TRBV28 with TRBJ2-1; D unresolved. Germline V gene data show CDR1 as MDHEN and CDR2 as SYDVKM. V was pared by 6 bases and J by 7 bases, with 19 bases between. The CDR3 is made up of 15 amino acids. Here the CDR3 reads CASRTPGRVGNEQFF. The DNA of the CDR3 is TGTGCCAGCAGAACCCCGGGTAGGGTTGGGAATGAGCAGTTCTTC.

This clonotype was seen ten or more times. This chain links TRBV20-1 with TRBJ2-1; 16 bases are shared with TRBD2. CDR1 and CDR2 from the germline V gene are DFQATT and SNEGSKA (reference sequence). The CDR3 is 17 residues long. With V trimmed by 3 bases and J by 5 bases, 7 bases remained unmatched. CDR3 DNA: TGCAGTGCTAGTCGCGGGACTAGCGGGAGGGGAGACAATGAGCAGTTCTTC. It codes for CSASRGTSGRGDNEQFF.

A few counts support this clonotype. V gene TRBV29-1 combines with J gene TRBJ1-4; D not resolved. This CDR3 has 14 residues. The germline CDR1 and CDR2 sequences are SQVTM and ANQGSEA. Trimming removed 0 bases at V and 0 bases at J, with 5 bases between. CDR3 protein: CSVEDSSTNEKLFF. The DNA for the CDR3 is TGCAGCGTTGAAGACAGCTCAACTAATGAAAAACTGTTTTTT.

The chain uses TRBV20-1 and TRBJ1-2; possibly TRBD1 for D (5 bases). The germline gives CDR1 DFQATT, CDR2 SNEGSKA (reference sequence). Between the trimmed V and J ends, which lost 6 bases and 4 bases, there was a span of 18 bases. This CDR3 is built from 14 residues. CDR3 amino acids: CSAIKAGRVYGYTF. In nucleotides, the CDR3 is TGCAGTGCCATAAAGGCAGGGCGGGTCTATGGCTACACCTTC.

V gene TRBV5-1 combines with J gene TRBJ1-1; D gene ambiguous. V lost 0 bases to trimming and J lost 6 bases, with 6 bases between them. Germline lookup yields CDR1 SGHRS and CDR2 YFSETQ. The CDR3 length is 12 residues. As DNA, the CDR3 is TGCGCCAGCAGCTTGGGACGGTCTGAAGCTTTCTTT. Its translation is CASSLGRSEAFF. Using reference TRBV5-1 and TRBJ1-1 for the parts outside the CDR3, the full variable domain is KAGVTQTPRYLIKTRGQQVTLSCSPISGHRSVSWYQQTPGQGLQFLFEYFSETQRNKGNFPGRFSGRQFSNSRSEMNVSTLELGDSALYLCASSLGRSEAFFGQGTRLTVV.

There are a few counts of this clonotype. The gene calls are TRBV7-2 and TRBJ2-7; TRBD1 agrees at 11 bases. Germline CDR1 SGHTA, CDR2 FQGNSA. The V gene end was trimmed by 2 bases and the J gene end by 7 bases; junction bases not matched to a gene: 7. The length of the CDR3 is 15 residues. The CDR3 bases are TGTGCCAGCAGCTTACGGACAGGGGGCTTGGGAGAGCAGTACTTC. It is translated as CASSLRTGGLGEQYF.